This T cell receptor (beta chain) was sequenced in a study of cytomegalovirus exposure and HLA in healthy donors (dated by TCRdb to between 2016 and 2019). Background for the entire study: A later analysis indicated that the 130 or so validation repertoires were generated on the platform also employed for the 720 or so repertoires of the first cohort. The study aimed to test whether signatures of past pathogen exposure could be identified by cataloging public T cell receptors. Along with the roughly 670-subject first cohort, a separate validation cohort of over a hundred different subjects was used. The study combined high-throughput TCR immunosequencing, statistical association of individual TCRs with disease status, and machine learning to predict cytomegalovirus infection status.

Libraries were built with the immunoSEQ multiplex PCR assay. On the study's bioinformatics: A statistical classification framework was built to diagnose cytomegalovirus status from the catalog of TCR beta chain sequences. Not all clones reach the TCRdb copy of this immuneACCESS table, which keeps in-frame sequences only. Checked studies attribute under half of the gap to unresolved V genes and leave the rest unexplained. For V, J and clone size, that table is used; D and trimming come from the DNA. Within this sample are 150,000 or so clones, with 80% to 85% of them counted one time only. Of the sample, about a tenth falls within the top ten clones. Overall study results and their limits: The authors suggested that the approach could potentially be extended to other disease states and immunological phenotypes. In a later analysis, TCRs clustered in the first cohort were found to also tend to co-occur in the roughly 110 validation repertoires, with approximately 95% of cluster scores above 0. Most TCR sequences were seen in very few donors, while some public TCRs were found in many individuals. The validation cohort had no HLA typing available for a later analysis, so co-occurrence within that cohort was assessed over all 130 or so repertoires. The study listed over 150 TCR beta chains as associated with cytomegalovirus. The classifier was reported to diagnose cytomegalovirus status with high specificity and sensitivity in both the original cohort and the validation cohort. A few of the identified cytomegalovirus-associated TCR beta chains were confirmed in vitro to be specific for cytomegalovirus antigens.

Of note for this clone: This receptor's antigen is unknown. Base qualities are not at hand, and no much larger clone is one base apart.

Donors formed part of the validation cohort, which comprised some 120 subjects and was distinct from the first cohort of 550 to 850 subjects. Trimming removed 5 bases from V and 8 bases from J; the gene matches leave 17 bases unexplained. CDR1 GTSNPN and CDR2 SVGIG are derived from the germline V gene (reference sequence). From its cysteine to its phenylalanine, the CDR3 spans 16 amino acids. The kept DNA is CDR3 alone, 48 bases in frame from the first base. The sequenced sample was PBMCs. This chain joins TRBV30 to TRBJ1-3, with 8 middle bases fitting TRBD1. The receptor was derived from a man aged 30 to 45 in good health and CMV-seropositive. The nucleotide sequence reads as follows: TGTGCCTGGGGTCTGCCTCGGGACAGGTTGGCGGACACCATATATTTT. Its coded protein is CAWGLPRDRLADTIYF.